These T cell receptor beta chains were read from a single sample in a study of blood T cells in healthy people across ages. In TCRdb, the 5' RACE reads were re-called with MiXCR into one record per CDR3 protein. Of more than 500,000 distinct CDR3 sequences in the sample, roughly a quarter were seen once. The specimen was blood. The receptors originated from a woman aged 70-85 years in good health. The CDR3 runs from the conserved cysteine through the conserved F or W. The order of the fields is clone size, V gene, J gene, D gene, CDR3 DNA, CDR3 protein. A D gene is named only where the DNA matches it firmly. The listing skips clone size in some rows; elsewhere it reads once, few, many or a size class.

>few|TRBV3-1|TRBJ1-2|.
TGTGCCAGCAGCCAATATAGCAGGGGCGTCTATGGCTACACCTTC
CASSQYSRGVYGYTF
>.|TRBV6-5|TRBJ2-1|.
TGTGCCAGCAGTCCCCTTTTAGAGGGCGATGAGCAGTTCTTC
CASSPLLEGDEQFF
>.|TRBV7-9|TRBJ1-4|.
TGTGCCAGCAGCTTGGGCAGCCCCGGGGATGAAAAACTGTTTTTT
CASSLGSPGDEKLFF
>.|TRBV20-1|TRBJ1-1|.
TGCAGTGCGGCGGGTAGGGCTGAAGCTTTCTTT
CSAAGRAEAFF
>few|TRBV5-1|TRBJ1-6|.
TGCGCCAGCAGCCTGGCCACAGGAGCTAATTCACCCCTCCACTTT
CASSLATGANSPLHF
>.|TRBV10-3|TRBJ2-7|.
TGTGCCATCTCGGTTTTGGGGGAGAGGGAGCAGTACTTC
CAISVLGEREQYF
>.|TRBV28|TRBJ2-3|.
TGTGCCAGCAAAGAAGGTCGGTGGTTCCCAGGTACGCAGTATTTT
CASKEGRWFPGTQYF
>few|TRBV12-3/TRBV12-4|TRBJ1-5|TRBD1
TGTGCCAGCAGCGAACAGGGGACCCAGCCCCAGCATTTT
CASSEQGTQPQHF
>.|TRBV12-3/TRBV12-4|TRBJ2-5|.
TGTGCCAGCAGTTTTGCCCCCGAGGAGACCCAGTACTTC
CASSFAPEETQYF
>few|TRBV24-1|TRBJ2-1|.
TGTGCCACCAGTGATTGGGGAGGGGGGGCCAACAATGAGCAGTTCTTC
CATSDWGGGANNEQFF
>few|TRBV7-8|TRBJ1-5|TRBD1
TGTGCCAGCAGCTCATCACGGGACAGGGAACGTCAGCATTTT
CASSSSRDRERQHF
>few|TRBV5-1|TRBJ1-5|.
TGCGCCAGCAGCTTGTGGGACATAGATCAGCCCCAGCATTTT
CASSLWDIDQPQHF
>.|TRBV11-3|TRBJ2-4|.
TGTGCCAGCAGCTTATCGGTCACTTTAGCCAAAAACATTCAGTACTTC
CASSLSVTLAKNIQYF
>.|TRBV4-2|TRBJ1-4|.
TGTGCCAGCAGCCAGGGGGAGGAGGGTGAAAAACTGTTTTTT
CASSQGEEGEKLFF
>few|TRBV20-1|TRBJ1-1|.
TGCAGTGCTAGAGATCCCCATGCGAACACTGAAGCTTTCTTT
CSARDPHANTEAFF
>few|TRBV7-8|TRBJ1-2|.
TGTGCCAGCAGCCTAAACCTTAACAGAAGGGATGGCTACACCTTC
CASSLNLNRRDGYTF
>many|TRBV7-2|TRBJ1-5|.
TGTGCCAGCAGCTCTGGACTAAGCAATCAGCCCCAGCATTTT
CASSSGLSNQPQHF
>few|TRBV7-2|TRBJ2-1|.
TGTGCCAGCAGCCCCGGACAGACCTCCTACAATGAGCAGTTCTTC
CASSPGQTSYNEQFF
>.|TRBV21-1|TRBJ1-5|.
TGTGCCAGCAGCCTCAGCAGCAAGGCCGGCAATCAGCCCCAGCATTTT
CASSLSSKAGNQPQHF
>many|TRBV7-2|TRBJ2-5|.
TGTGCCAGCAGCTTCTATCAGGGCGGAGAGACCCAGTACTTC
CASSFYQGGETQYF
>.|TRBV29-1|TRBJ2-7|.
TGCAGCGTTGACGAGGACAGCAGCTCCTACGAGCAGTACTTC
CSVDEDSSSYEQYF
>few|TRBV18|TRBJ2-5|.
TGTGCCAGCTCACGCACGTTGGACGGAGGGGGAGAGACCCAGTACTTC
CASSRTLDGGGETQYF
>few|TRBV20-1|TRBJ1-2|TRBD1
TGCAGTGCTTCCCGGACAGGGGGCAACTATGGCTACACCTTC
CSASRTGGNYGYTF
>few|TRBV10-3|TRBJ1-3|.
TGTGCCATCAGCGAACCACAGGCTTACTCTGGAAACACCATATATTTT
CAISEPQAYSGNTIYF
>.|TRBV20-1|TRBJ1-1|TRBD1
TGCGGTGCTAGAGATATCAGGGGGCGCTGGGGCACTGAAGCTTTCTTT
CGARDIRGRWGTEAFF
>once|TRBV7-9|TRBJ1-2|.
TGTGCCAGCAGCTTAACAACAGGTGAAGGCTACACCTTC
CASSLTTGEGYTF
>.|TRBV4-1|TRBJ2-5|.
TGCGCCAGCAGCCCCGGGAACCAAAATCTCCAAGAGACCCAGTACTTC
CASSPGNQNLQETQYF
>few|TRBV5-1|TRBJ2-7|.
TGCGCCAGCAAGGCTACCGATAAATACGAGCAGTACTTC
CASKATDKYEQYF
>.|TRBV6-2/TRBV6-3|TRBJ2-3|TRBD2
TGTGCCAGCAGCTTACTACGGGGGACTATCCCAGATACGCAGTATTTT
CASSLLRGTIPDTQYF
>.|TRBV15|TRBJ2-5|.
TGTGCCACCAGCAGAGATCGGGACCAAGAGACCCAGTACTTC
CATSRDRDQETQYF
>.|TRBV6-2/TRBV6-3|TRBJ1-2|.
TGTGCCAGCAGGACCGGGGACGGGACCTGCACCTTC
CASRTGDGTCTF
>.|TRBV29-1|TRBJ2-7|.
TGCAGCGTTTCTAGGGCTAACCGTTACGAGCAGTACTTC
CSVSRANRYEQYF
>.|TRBV10-3|TRBJ2-5|TRBD1
TGTGCCATCAACGAACAGGGGGCCGGAGAGACCCAGTACTTC
CAINEQGAGETQYF
>once|TRBV5-1|TRBJ1-5|TRBD1
TGCGCCAGCAGTAAGGGACAGGCTGATCAGCCCCAGCATTTT
CASSKGQADQPQHF
>many|TRBV3-1|TRBJ2-4|.
TGTGCCAGCAGTCCCTCGGGGTTAGCCAAAAACATTCAGTACTTC
CASSPSGLAKNIQYF
>.|TRBV5-1|TRBJ1-4|.
TGCGCCAGCAGCTTGGCCGGCCGCACTAATGAAAAACTGTTTTTT
CASSLAGRTNEKLFF
>.|TRBV20-1|TRBJ2-5|TRBD1
TGCAGTGCTAGACCTACCGGGACAGGGTGGGAGACCCAGTACTTC
CSARPTGTGWETQYF
>.|TRBV5-1|TRBJ1-1|.
TGCGCCAGCAGCTCCAGCGGGAGCGGCACTGAAGCTTTCTTT
CASSSSGSGTEAFF
>.|TRBV4-1|TRBJ2-1|.
TGCGCCAGCAGCCAGTTGACAGTTCGAAAAGGTGGAAATGAGCAGTTCTTC
CASSQLTVRKGGNEQFF
>.|TRBV4-3|TRBJ1-2|.
TGCGCCAGCAGCCAGGGTCCTAGAGATTATGGCTACACCTTC
CASSQGPRDYGYTF